These T cell receptor beta chains were read from a single sample in a study of blood T cell repertoires in COVID-19. Here immunoSEQ multiplex PCR was the method, and the copy in TCRdb shows in-frame clones only, minus some. Of about 310,000 clones in the sample, about nine tenths were seen once. The material sequenced was peripheral blood. Receptors originate from a man in his fifties with active or convalescent COVID-19. Both conserved end residues are part of each CDR3. The order of the fields is D gene, J gene, clone size, V gene, CDR3 DNA, CDR3 protein. A D gene is named only where the DNA matches it firmly. The size of a clone is reported for some rows only, either as once, few or many, or as a class for expanded clones.

>TRBD2|TRBJ2-5|.|TRBV20-1
TGCAGTGCTAGTGCTAGCGGGAGTCAGACCCAGTACTTC
CSASASGSQTQYF
>.|TRBJ1-2|.|TRBV12-3/TRBV12-4
TGTGCCAGCGGAACCCAGGCCTATGGCTACACCTTC
CASGTQAYGYTF
>TRBD1|TRBJ1-4|once|TRBV28
TGTGCCAGCACCACAAGACAGGGCGAAGAAAAACTGTTTTTT
CASTTRQGEEKLFF
>.|TRBJ1-5|.|TRBV10-2
TGCGCCAGCAGAGCCAGACTGAGTAGCAATCAGCCCCAGCATTTT
CASRARLSSNQPQHF
>.|TRBJ2-5|once|TRBV11-2
TGTGCCAGCAGCCGACTTGAGGAGACCCAGTACTTC
CASSRLEETQYF
>TRBD1|TRBJ1-2|.|TRBV28
TGTGCCAGCAGCCCTGGGCAGGGGGCGTTCGGATATGGCTACACCTTC
CASSPGQGAFGYGYTF
>.|TRBJ2-7|.|TRBV6-2/TRBV6-3
TGTGCCAGCAGTTCCACAGGTTTCTCCGAGCAGTACTTC
CASSSTGFSEQYF
>TRBD1|TRBJ2-3|.|TRBV28
TGTGCCAGCAGCCTTTCCGGGACAGGGGGACCCAGGGGTACGCAGTATTTT
CASSLSGTGGPRGTQYF
>.|TRBJ1-1|.|TRBV21-1
TGTGCCAGCAGCGAGAGGGCCTCCGGTCCGAACACTGAAGCTTTCTTT
CASSERASGPNTEAFF
>.|TRBJ2-2|.|TRBV2
TGTGCCAGCAGTAAACGGAGTACCGGGGAGCTGTTTTTT
CASSKRSTGELFF
>.|TRBJ1-2|.|TRBV2
TGTGCCAGCAGTGAAAGGGGGATCTATGGCTACACCTTC
CASSERGIYGYTF
>TRBD1|TRBJ2-5|.|TRBV2
TGTGCCAGCAGGGGGACAGGGGGCTGGGAGACCCAGTACTTC
CASRGTGGWETQYF
>.|TRBJ1-4|.|TRBV6-6
TGTGCCAGCAGTTCCCCGAATGAAAAACTGTTTTTT
CASSSPNEKLFF
>TRBD1|TRBJ1-2|.|TRBV3-1/TRBV3-2
TGTGCCAGCAGCCAAGAAGGGGACAGGGGGAATGGCTACACCTTC
CASSQEGDRGNGYTF
>TRBD2|TRBJ2-1|.|TRBV2
TGTGCCAGCAGTGAGTTAGCGGGGCCCTACAATGAGCAGTTCTTC
CASSELAGPYNEQFF
>TRBD2|TRBJ2-1|.|TRBV5-1
TGCGCCAGCAGTTTGCGGGGGGAGGGCTACAATGAGCAGTTCTTC
CASSLRGEGYNEQFF
>TRBD1|TRBJ2-2|.|TRBV5-6
TGTGCCAGCAGCCCAAGGGACAGGATTGTATGGACCGGGGAGCTGTTTTTT
CASSPRDRIVWTGELFF
>TRBD2|TRBJ2-3|.|TRBV7-3
TGTGCCAGCAGCCCAGGCGGGAGCGGGGCAGATACGCAGTATTTT
CASSPGGSGADTQYF
>.|TRBJ1-1|.|TRBV30
TGTGCCTGGAGGACAGGGAACACTGAAGCTTTCTTT
CAWRTGNTEAFF
>TRBD1|TRBJ1-2|.|TRBV19
TGTGCCAGTAGTAGGAGGCCACTGGGACAGGCTAACTATGGCTACACCTTC
CASSRRPLGQANYGYTF
>.|TRBJ1-1|once|TRBV5-1
TGCGCCAGCAGCCCCCACAGGGACGACACTGAAGCTTTCTTT
CASSPHRDDTEAFF
>TRBD1|TRBJ1-6|.|TRBV4-3
TGCGCCAGCAGCCGGACAGGGGTGGGTTCACCCCTCCACTTT
CASSRTGVGSPLHF
>.|TRBJ2-3|.|TRBV6-1
TGTGCCAGCAGTGAAGCGCGAGGACTACAAAGCGGCACAGATACGCAGTATTTT
CASSEARGLQSGTDTQYF
>.|TRBJ2-7|.|TRBV2
TGTGCCAGCAGCGGTTTCGGACTAACCTACGAGCAGTACTTC
CASSGFGLTYEQYF
>TRBD1|TRBJ2-7|once|TRBV28
TGTGCCAGCAAGGACCGGACAGGGGGCGCCGGCTCCTACGAGCAGTACTTC
CASKDRTGGAGSYEQYF
>.|TRBJ2-3|.|TRBV20-1
TGCAGTGCTAGTAAAACTAGCACAGATACGCAGTATTTT
CSASKTSTDTQYF
>TRBD2|TRBJ2-3|.|TRBV5-1
TGCGCCAGCAGCCCCGCTGATAGCGGGGGCACAGATACGCAGTATTTT
CASSPADSGGTDTQYF
>.|TRBJ1-1|.|TRBV28
TGTGCCAGCAGCCTACGCGGGGGCGCAAACACTGAAGCTTTCTTT
CASSLRGGANTEAFF
>TRBD2|TRBJ2-2|few|TRBV7-2
TGTGCCAGCAGCCTCCACGGGACTAGCGGGTCCTACACCGGGGAGCTGTTTTTT
CASSLHGTSGSYTGELFF
>TRBD1|TRBJ1-2|.|TRBV28
TGTGCCAGCAGTCCTTCCGGGACAGCAGTTAACTATGGCTACACCTTC
CASSPSGTAVNYGYTF
>TRBD2|TRBJ2-7|.|TRBV4-3
TGCGCCAGCAGCCTACAGCGGGGGGGACCCTACGAGCAGTACTTC
CASSLQRGGPYEQYF
>TRBD1|TRBJ1-4|once|TRBV13
TGTGCCAGCAGCCCGACTATAACAGGGGTCGGGGAAAAACTGTTTTTT
CASSPTITGVGEKLFF
>TRBD1|TRBJ2-2|.|TRBV5-4
TGTGCCAGCAGCTCCGGGGACAGGGTCGCCACCGGGGAGCTGTTTTTT
CASSSGDRVATGELFF
>.|TRBJ1-6|.|TRBV27
TGTGCCAGCATGCAGGGACTAAATTCACCCCTCCACTTT
CASMQGLNSPLHF
>TRBD2|TRBJ2-7|.|TRBV6-5
TGTGCCAGCAGCAAATCAGGGGCTAGCGGGAATTCTCAGTACTTC
CASSKSGASGNSQYF
>.|TRBJ1-5|.|TRBV21-1
TGTGCCAGCAGCAAAGTCGCGGGACAGGGACATCAGCCCCAGCATTTT
CASSKVAGQGHQPQHF
>.|TRBJ2-1|.|TRBV11-1
TGTGCCAGCAGCCCTTACCGGACAGTCTACAATGAGCAGTTCTTC
CASSPYRTVYNEQFF
>.|TRBJ2-5|.|TRBV5-1
TGCGCCAGCAGCTTTGGCAGTCAAGAGACCCAGTACTTC
CASSFGSQETQYF
>TRBD2|TRBJ2-3|.|TRBV19
TGTGCCAGTAGTATCGGCGGGGAGGGAGATACGCAGTATTTT
CASSIGGEGDTQYF
>TRBD2|TRBJ2-2|many|TRBV9
TGTGCCAGCAGCGCTGGACTAGTCAACACCGGGGAGCTGTTTTTT
CASSAGLVNTGELFF
>.|TRBJ1-1|.|TRBV4-3
TGCGCCAGCAGCCGCCAAGGGATCGGGAGGAGGAACACTGAAGCTTTCTTT
CASSRQGIGRRNTEAFF
>TRBD1|TRBJ2-2|.|TRBV10-2
TGCGCCAGCAGAAGGCAGGGGGCGAACACCGGGGAGCTGTTTTTT
CASRRQGANTGELFF
>.|TRBJ1-1|once|TRBV6-5
TGTGCCAGCAGTTACTCGGAGGGGCGGACTGAAGCTTTCTTT
CASSYSEGRTEAFF
>.|TRBJ1-2|.|TRBV3-1/TRBV3-2
TGTGCCAGCAGCCAACTCCAAACTTATGGCTACACCTTC
CASSQLQTYGYTF
>.|TRBJ1-5|few|TRBV6-5
TGTGCCAGCAGACCAACAGGGACCCATCAGCCCCAGCATTTT
CASRPTGTHQPQHF
>TRBD2|TRBJ2-1|.|TRBV29-1
TGCAGCGTTGTCAGGCTAGCGGGAGCGAGGAACAATGAGCAGTTCTTC
CSVVRLAGARNNEQFF
>.|TRBJ2-2|.|TRBV5-4
TGTGCCAGCAGCTTGAAGGTCGGCAGCGATTATAACACCGGGGAGCTGTTTTTT
CASSLKVGSDYNTGELFF
>.|TRBJ1-1|.|TRBV7-8
TGTGCCAGCAGTACACAGGACGGTGAAGCTTTCTTT
CASSTQDGEAFF
>TRBD1|TRBJ1-4|.|TRBV7-8
TGTGCCAGCAGCCCTCCCCTCCGGGACAGTAATGAAAAACTGTTTTTT
CASSPPLRDSNEKLFF
>.|TRBJ1-1|.|TRBV28
TGTGCCACCCTGGGGCAGCTGAACACTGAAGCTTTCTTT
CATLGQLNTEAFF